The 20 T cell receptor beta chains below all came from one sample that was sequenced in a study of blood T cells in healthy people across ages. Combining a sample-barcoded 5' primer with a J-beta primer mix, a second PCR ran for roughly 6 to 12 cycles. Each CDR3 protein is one row after TCRdb ran MiXCR on the 5' RACE reads. There are more than 1,400,000 distinct CDR3 sequences in the sample; 35% to 45% occur only once, and roughly 7.7% lies in the top ten. Input material: blood. These receptors were obtained from a woman under 30 in good health.

The chain has TRBV6-5 and TRBJ1-1; D possibly corresponds to TRBD1 (5 bases). Germline CDR1 reads MNHEY; CDR2 reads SVGAGI. Deletions cut 7 bases from V and 4 bases from J, with 13 bases between. The CDR3 has 13 residues. The DNA of the CDR3 is TGTGCCAGCACCCTGAGGGGTAGCACTGAAGCTTTCTTT. As protein: CASTLRGSTEAFF.

The CDR3 DNA reads TGCAGTCCAGGCCGACATGGGCTCGATTCACCCCTCCACTTT. It codes for CSPGRHGLDSPLHF. V is TRBV20-1 and J is TRBJ1-6; D unclear. Germline V gives CDR1 DFQATT, CDR2 SNEGSKA (reference sequence). The V end lost 8 bases, the J end lost 8 bases, and 19 bases lay between the germline ends. The CDR3 has 14 amino acids.

Notes on this clonotype: Germline and junction disagree at one end, which may indicate a read error. The V and J genes are TRBV9 and TRBJ2-3, with 9 bases aligning to TRBD2. This CDR3 spans 15 amino acids. The germline V gene encodes CDR1 SGDLS and CDR2 YYNGEE. Written as DNA, the CDR3 is TGTGCCAGCAGCGTGCGGGGGGGGAGCACAGAGACGCAGTATTTT. Amino acid sequence: CASSVRGGSTETQYF. Looking up the rest from reference TRBV9 and TRBJ2-3 gives the full variable domain: DSGVTQTPKHLITATGQRVTLRCSPRSGDLSVYWYQQSLDQGLQFLIQYYNGEERAKGNILERFSAQQFPDLHSELNLSSLELGDSALYFCASSVRGGSTETQYFGPGTRLTVL.

This clonotype was seen only a few times. V usage is TRBV15 and J usage is TRBJ1-2; D remains unclear. Trimming pared 4 bases from V and 4 bases from J, leaving 10 bases between. The CDR3 runs to 13 residues. CDR1 LNHNV and CDR2 YYDKDF come from the germline V gene (reference sequence). CDR3 in DNA: TGTGCCACCAGCAAACAGTCTCCCTATGGCTACACCTTC. Its translation: CATSKQSPYGYTF.

The chain is built from TRBV6-6 and TRBJ2-1; 12 bases align to TRBD2. Germline CDR1 and CDR2: MNHNY and SVGAGI (reference sequence). The CDR3 has 17 residues. The J segment lost 7 bases and the V segment lost 5 bases, leaving 12 bases of the junction unmatched. The CDR3 loop reads CASSQTTLAGGYNEQFF. The CDR3 coding sequence is TGTGCCAGCAGTCAAACTACACTAGCGGGGGGTTATAATGAGCAGTTCTTC.

This clonotype was found a few times. V is TRBV6-2 or TRBV6-3 and J is TRBJ1-1, with 7 bases identical to TRBD1. The CDR3 is 18 amino acids. Germline V gene data show CDR1 as MNHEY and CDR2 as SVGEGT. With 2 bases clipped from V and 4 bases from J, the junction kept 16 bases outside the gene matches. The CDR3 loop reads CASSYPKMDDRATTEAFF. The CDR3 DNA is TGTGCCAGCAGTTACCCGAAAATGGACGACAGGGCGACCACTGAAGCTTTCTTT.

The CDR3 DNA follows: TGCGCCAGCAGACCATCAGCGGAAGGGCGGGAGACCCAGTACTTC. This encodes CASRPSAEGRETQYF. This chain uses TRBV5-1 with TRBJ2-5, with a tentative D call TRBD2 (5 bases). Trimming took off 5 bases at V and 5 bases at J, with 19 bases between the two ends. Germline CDR1 SGHRS, CDR2 YFSETQ. The CDR3 has 15 residues.

The rearrangement joins TRBV7-3 to TRBJ2-3; D is possibly TRBD1 (7 bases). The V and J ends lost 1 base and 4 bases respectively, with 18 bases between them. The V gene's germline CDR1 is SGHTA and CDR2 FQGTGA. The CDR3 length is 17 residues. For the CDR3, the DNA is TGTGCCAGCAGCTTAAACCCCTGGAGGGGGCAGGCAGATACGCAGTATTTT. Its translation is CASSLNPWRGQADTQYF.

This clonotype was observed a handful of times. The chain recombines TRBV3-1 with TRBJ1-1; possibly TRBD1 for D (5 bases). The CDR3 covers 15 residues. The ends were cut back, 1 base at V and 4 bases at J, with 13 bases in the middle. Per germline, CDR1 LGHDT and CDR2 YNNKEL (reference sequence). Written as DNA, the CDR3 is TGTGCCAGCAGCCAAGTGGGACTTCAAGGCACTGAAGCTTTCTTT. Protein: CASSQVGLQGTEAFF.

This rearrangement joins TRBV12-3 or TRBV12-4 to TRBJ2-1, with D perhaps assigned TRBD1 or TRBD2 (5 bases each). This CDR3 is 13 amino acids long. V gave up 8 bases and J gave up 6 bases, with 14 bases separating them. The CDR3 protein is CASVNRGPNEQFF. CDR3 bases: TGTGCCAGCGTAAACCGGGGCCCCAATGAGCAGTTCTTC.

This chain joins TRBV5-5 and TRBJ1-2; the D is unclear. Germline-derived CDR1 and CDR2 are SGHKS and YYEKEE (reference sequence). This CDR3 region has 15 residues. V was clipped by 0 bases and J by 6 bases, with 15 bases between them. Written as DNA, the CDR3 is TGTGCCAGCAGCTTGGATAGCACACGACCGGATGGCTACACCTTC. This gives the protein CASSLDSTRPDGYTF.

The chain joins TRBV2 to TRBJ2-7, with 10 bases that match TRBD2. Germline V CDR1 and CDR2: SNHLY, FYNNEI. There are 18 residues in the CDR3. V shed 7 bases and J 3 bases; nucleotides not matched to a gene: 18. The CDR3 spells CASTGRLSSGSIGYEQYF. The CDR3 DNA reads TGTGCCAGCACCGGTCGCCTATCTAGCGGGAGTATAGGCTACGAGCAGTACTTC. Full variable domain (rest looked up from reference TRBV2 and TRBJ2-7): EPEVTQTPSHQVTQMGQEVILRCVPISNHLYFYWYRQILGQKVEFLVSFYNNEISEKSEIFDDQFSVERPDGSNFTLKIRSTKLEDSAMYFCASTGRLSSGSIGYEQYFGPGTRLTVT.

This clonotype was observed once. The rearrangement uses TRBV29-1 and TRBJ2-5, with 14 bases identical to TRBD2. J lost 11 bases, V lost 3 bases, and 14 bases had no gene match. The CDR3 is 16 amino acids. The germline CDR1 and CDR2 sequences are SQVTM and ANQGSEA. CDR3 loop: CSVEGTSGSLDNEQYF. The CDR3 nucleotides are TGCAGCGTTGAGGGGACTAGCGGGAGTCTAGACAATGAGCAGTACTTC.

This clonotype occurred a few times. This may arise from a read error, as a much more abundant clone is one base away. The chain links TRBV12-3 or TRBV12-4 to TRBJ2-7; 11 nucleotides line up with TRBD2. After removal of 5 bases from V and 7 bases from J, the junction contained 13 bases not matched to a gene. This CDR3 comprises 16 residues. CDR3 coding DNA: TGTGCCAGCAGTCTTCGGACTAGCGGGCCCTCGGATGAGCAGTACTTC. Amino acid sequence: CASSLRTSGPSDEQYF.

This clonotype turned up a few times. V gene TRBV20-1 combines with J gene TRBJ2-1, with TRBD2 matching over 10 bases. The J call may be faulty, since TRBJ2-7 better matches the DNA end. CDR1 DFQATT and CDR2 SNEGSKA come from the germline V gene (reference sequence). The CDR3 is 15 residues long. For the CDR3, the DNA is TGCAGTGCTAGGACGAGCGGGAGGGTCTACAATGAGCAGTACTTC. This gives the protein CSARTSGRVYNEQYF.

This clonotype was seen a handful of times. The rearrangement uses TRBV3-1 and TRBJ2-7; D is perhaps TRBD2 (5 bases). V lost 5 bases and J 2 bases, leaving 10 bases between the germline ends. Germline V gene sequence: CDR1 LGHDT, CDR2 YNNKEL (reference sequence). The CDR3 contains 13 residues. This chain's CDR3 is CASSEGWAYEQYF. The CDR3 coding sequence is TGTGCCAGCAGCGAGGGTTGGGCCTACGAGCAGTACTTC.

Only a few counts were recorded for this clonotype. The CDR3 reads CASSTSGTPLAWGGYTF. Here the CDR3 DNA reads TGTGCCAGCAGCACCTCCGGGACGCCGCTCGCCTGGGGTGGCTACACCTTC. The V and J genes are TRBV5-6 and TRBJ1-2, with D perhaps TRBD1 (5 bases). Trimming pared 4 bases from V and 7 bases from J, leaving 26 bases between. The CDR3 loop spans 17 amino acids. CDR1 and CDR2 (germline): SGHDT, YYEEEE.

The CDR3 region has the DNA TGTGCCAGCAGTGAAGCGGGGTCGGGCGAGCAGTACTTC. Translating gives CASSEAGSGEQYF. The chain links TRBV2 to TRBJ2-4; D gene unclear. The tail of the sequence fits TRBJ2-7 better, so the J call may be wrong. Germline assignment: CDR1 SNHLY and CDR2 FYNNEI. The CDR3 is made up of 13 amino acids.

The V call is TRBV12-3 or TRBV12-4, the J call TRBJ2-7, with D perhaps TRBD1 (5 bases). The CDR3 has 12 amino acids. Trimming stripped 1 base from V and 12 bases from J, with 13 bases between. The DNA for the CDR3 is TGTGCCAGCAGTTTAGGGCAGGGCGTCAGGTACTTC. Its protein product is CASSLGQGVRYF.

The chain uses TRBV6-5 and TRBJ2-7, with D perhaps matching TRBD1 (5 bases). Germline CDR1 and CDR2: MNHEY and SVGAGI. The V gene lost 4 bases and the J gene lost 0 bases, with 10 bases spanning the gap. The CDR3 has 14 amino acids. The CDR3 sequence is CASSSIDSSYEQYF. The DNA of the CDR3 is TGTGCCAGCAGTTCCATCGACAGCTCCTACGAGCAGTACTTC.